The sequence of this TCR beta chain was determined in a study of T cell repertoires in ileal Crohn's disease. Study background: Patients had a median roughly 8-year disease duration, and less than 45% were active smokers. Study findings and constraints: Sorted CD8 T cells held more high-frequency clones than CD4. Every patient over 26.8% clonality showed endoscopic recurrence.

Worth noting for this clone: The antigen remains undetermined.

Germline lookup yields CDR1 SGHKS and CDR2 YYEKEE (reference sequence). Between the trimmed V and J ends, which lost 5 bases and 2 bases, there was a span of 16 bases. The CDR3 has 16 amino acids. Each sample's TCRB immunosequencing used five hundred nanograms of biopsy DNA. TCRdb's copy holds only in-frame clones and misses some; the assay was immunoSEQ multiplex PCR. Altogether approximately 13,000 clones are present, approximately 78% being singletons, with the ten largest covering under 5%. This sequence originates from an adult with Crohn's disease. The sample was ileal tissue. This rearrangement joins TRBV5-5 to TRBJ2-2; D remains ambiguous. DNA of the CDR3: TGTGCCAGCAGTTTGAGCACTCCGATTAACACCGGGGAGCTGTTTTTT. Its protein product is CASSLSTPINTGELFF. Using reference TRBV5-5 and TRBJ2-2 for the parts outside the CDR3, the full variable domain is DAGVTQSPTHLIKTRGQQVTLRCSPISGHKSVSWYQQVLGQGPQFIFQYYEKEERGRGNFPDRFSARQFPNYSSELNVNALLLGDSALYLCASSLSTPINTGELFFGEGSRLTVL.